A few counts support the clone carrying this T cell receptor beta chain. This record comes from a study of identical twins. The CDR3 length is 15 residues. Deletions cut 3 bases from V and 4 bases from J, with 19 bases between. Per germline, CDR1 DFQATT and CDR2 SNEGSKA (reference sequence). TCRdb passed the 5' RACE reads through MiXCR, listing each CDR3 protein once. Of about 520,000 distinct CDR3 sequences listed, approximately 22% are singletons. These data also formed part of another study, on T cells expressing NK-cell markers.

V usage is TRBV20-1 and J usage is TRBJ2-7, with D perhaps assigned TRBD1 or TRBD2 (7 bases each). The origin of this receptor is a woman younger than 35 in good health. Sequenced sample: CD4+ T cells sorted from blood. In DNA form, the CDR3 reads TGCAGTGCTAGTCCAATGACAGGGAGGGATTACGAGCAGTACTTC. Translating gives CSASPMTGRDYEQYF.